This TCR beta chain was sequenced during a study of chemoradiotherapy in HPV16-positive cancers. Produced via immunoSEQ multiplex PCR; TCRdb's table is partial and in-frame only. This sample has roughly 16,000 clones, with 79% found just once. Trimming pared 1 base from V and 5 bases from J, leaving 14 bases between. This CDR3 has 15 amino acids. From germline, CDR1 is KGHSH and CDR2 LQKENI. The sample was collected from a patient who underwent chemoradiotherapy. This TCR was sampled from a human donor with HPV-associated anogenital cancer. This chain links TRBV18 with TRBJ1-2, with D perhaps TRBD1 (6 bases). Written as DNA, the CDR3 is TGTGCCAGCTCACCACTCGGACAGCCAACGTATGGCTACACCTTC. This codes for CASSPLGQPTYGYTF.